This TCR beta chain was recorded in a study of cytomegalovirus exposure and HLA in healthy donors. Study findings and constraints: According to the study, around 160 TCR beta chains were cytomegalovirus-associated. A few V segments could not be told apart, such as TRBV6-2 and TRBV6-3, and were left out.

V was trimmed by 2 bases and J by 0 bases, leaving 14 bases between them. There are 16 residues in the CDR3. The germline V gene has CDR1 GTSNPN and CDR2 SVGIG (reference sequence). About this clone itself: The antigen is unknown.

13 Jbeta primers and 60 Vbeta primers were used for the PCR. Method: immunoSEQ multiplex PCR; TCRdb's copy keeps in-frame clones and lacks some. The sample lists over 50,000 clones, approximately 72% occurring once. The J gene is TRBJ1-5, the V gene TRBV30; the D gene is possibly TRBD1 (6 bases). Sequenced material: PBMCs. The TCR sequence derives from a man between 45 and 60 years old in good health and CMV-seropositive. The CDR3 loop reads CAWSRTAKNSNQPQHF. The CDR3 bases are TGTGCCTGGAGTAGGACAGCGAAAAATAGCAATCAGCCCCAGCATTTT. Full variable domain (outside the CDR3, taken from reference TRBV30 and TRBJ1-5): SQTIHQWPATLVQPVGSPLSLECTVEGTSNPNLYWYRQAAGRGLQLLFYSVGIGQISSEVPQNLSASRPQDRQFILSSKKLLLSDSGFYLCAWSRTAKNSNQPQHFGDGTRLSIL.